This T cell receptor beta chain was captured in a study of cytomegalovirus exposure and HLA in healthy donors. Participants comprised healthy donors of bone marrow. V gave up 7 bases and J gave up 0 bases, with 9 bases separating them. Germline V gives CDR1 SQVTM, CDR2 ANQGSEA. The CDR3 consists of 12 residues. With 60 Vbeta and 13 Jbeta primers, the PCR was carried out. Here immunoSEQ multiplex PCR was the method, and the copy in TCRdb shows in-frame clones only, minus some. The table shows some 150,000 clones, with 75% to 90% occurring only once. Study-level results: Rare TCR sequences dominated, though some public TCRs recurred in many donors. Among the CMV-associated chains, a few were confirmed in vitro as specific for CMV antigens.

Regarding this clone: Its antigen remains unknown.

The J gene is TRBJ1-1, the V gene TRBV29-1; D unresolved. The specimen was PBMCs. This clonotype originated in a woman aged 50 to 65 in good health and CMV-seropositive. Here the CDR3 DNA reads TGCAGCGCCGGGAGCATGAACACTGAAGCTTTCTTT. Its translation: CSAGSMNTEAFF.